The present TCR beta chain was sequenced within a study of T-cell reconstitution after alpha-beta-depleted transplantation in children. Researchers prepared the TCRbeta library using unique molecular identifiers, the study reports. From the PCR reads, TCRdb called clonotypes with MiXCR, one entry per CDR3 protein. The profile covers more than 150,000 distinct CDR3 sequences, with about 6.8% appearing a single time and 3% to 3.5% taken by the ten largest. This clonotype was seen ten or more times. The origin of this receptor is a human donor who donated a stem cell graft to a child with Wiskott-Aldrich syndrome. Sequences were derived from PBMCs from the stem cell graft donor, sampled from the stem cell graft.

The CDR3 DNA follows: TGCAGCGTTGAGGGACAGGGGTGGAACATTCAGTACTTC. As protein: CSVEGQGWNIQYF. J is TRBJ2-4 and V is TRBV29-1; 10 bases are a match to TRBD1. J gave up 7 bases and V 3 bases, and 3 bases lay outside the gene matches. The CDR3 covers 13 residues. Per the germline V gene, CDR1 is SQVTM and CDR2 is ANQGSEA.